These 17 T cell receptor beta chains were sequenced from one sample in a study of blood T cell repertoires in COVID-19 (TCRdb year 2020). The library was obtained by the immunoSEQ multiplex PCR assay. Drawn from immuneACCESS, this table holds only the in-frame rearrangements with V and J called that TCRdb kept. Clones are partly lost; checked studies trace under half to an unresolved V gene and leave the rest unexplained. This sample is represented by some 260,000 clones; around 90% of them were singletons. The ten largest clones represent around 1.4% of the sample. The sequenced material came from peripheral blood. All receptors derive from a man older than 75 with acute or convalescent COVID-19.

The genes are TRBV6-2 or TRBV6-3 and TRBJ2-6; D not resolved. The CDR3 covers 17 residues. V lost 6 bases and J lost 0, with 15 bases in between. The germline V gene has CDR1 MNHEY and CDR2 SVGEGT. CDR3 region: CASSPPFGFSGANVLTF. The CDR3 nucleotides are TGTGCCAGCAGCCCTCCCTTCGGTTTCTCTGGGGCCAACGTCCTGACTTTC.

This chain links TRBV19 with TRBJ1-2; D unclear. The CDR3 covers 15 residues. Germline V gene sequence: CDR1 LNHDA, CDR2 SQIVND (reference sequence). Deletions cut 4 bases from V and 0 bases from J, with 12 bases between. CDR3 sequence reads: CASSTTVQANYGYTF. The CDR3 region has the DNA TGTGCCAGTAGTACCACAGTTCAAGCTAACTATGGCTACACCTTC.

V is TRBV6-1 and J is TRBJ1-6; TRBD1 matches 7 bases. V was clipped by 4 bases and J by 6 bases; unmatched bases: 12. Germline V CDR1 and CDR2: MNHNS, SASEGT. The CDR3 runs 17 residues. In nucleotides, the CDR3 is TGTGCCAGCAGTGCTGGGGGCGGGACAGTGACTAATTCACCCCTCCACTTT. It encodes CASSAGGGTVTNSPLHF.

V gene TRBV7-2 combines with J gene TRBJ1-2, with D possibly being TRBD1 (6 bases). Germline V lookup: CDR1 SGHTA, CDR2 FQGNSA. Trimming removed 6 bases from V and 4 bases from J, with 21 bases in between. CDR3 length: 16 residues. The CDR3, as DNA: TGTGCCAGCAGTCCCGGGGGGGGGCAAGGGATCTATGGCTACACCTTC. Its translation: CASSPGGGQGIYGYTF.

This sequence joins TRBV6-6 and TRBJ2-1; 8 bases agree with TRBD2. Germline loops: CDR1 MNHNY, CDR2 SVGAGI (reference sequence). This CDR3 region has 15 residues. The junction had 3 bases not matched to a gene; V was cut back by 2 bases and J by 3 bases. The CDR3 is CASSYILADYNEQFF. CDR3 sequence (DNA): TGTGCCAGCAGTTACATACTAGCGGACTACAATGAGCAGTTCTTC.

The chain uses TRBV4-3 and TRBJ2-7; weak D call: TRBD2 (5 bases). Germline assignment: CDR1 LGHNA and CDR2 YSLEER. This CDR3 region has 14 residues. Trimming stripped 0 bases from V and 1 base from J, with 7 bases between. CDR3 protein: CASSQDAGSYEQYF. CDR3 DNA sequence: TGCGCCAGCAGCCAAGATGCGGGTTCCTACGAGCAGTACTTC.

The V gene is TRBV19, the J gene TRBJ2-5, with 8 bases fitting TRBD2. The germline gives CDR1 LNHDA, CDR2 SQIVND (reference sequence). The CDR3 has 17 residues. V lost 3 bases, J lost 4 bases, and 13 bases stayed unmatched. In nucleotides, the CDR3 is TGTGCCAGTAGTATCACCCCCTTAGCGGGACGGGGAGAGACCCAGTACTTC. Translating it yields CASSITPLAGRGETQYF.

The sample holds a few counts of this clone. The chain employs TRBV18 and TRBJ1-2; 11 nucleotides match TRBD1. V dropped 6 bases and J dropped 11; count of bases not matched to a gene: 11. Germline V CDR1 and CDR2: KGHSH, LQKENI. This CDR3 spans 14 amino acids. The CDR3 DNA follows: TGTGCCAGCTCGGGGGACAGGGGGTCATTGGAGTACACCTTC. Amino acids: CASSGDRGSLEYTF.

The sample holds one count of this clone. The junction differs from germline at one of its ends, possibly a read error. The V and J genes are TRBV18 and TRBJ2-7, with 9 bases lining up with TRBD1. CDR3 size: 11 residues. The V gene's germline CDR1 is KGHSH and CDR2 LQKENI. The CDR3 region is CASSPGTGRDF. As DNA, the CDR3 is TGTGCCAGCTCACCTGGGACAGGGAGAGACTTC.

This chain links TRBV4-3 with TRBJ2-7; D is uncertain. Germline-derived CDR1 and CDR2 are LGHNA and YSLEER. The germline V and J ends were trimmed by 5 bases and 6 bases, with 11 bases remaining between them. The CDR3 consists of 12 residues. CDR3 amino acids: CASSSLAGEQYF. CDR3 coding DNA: TGCGCCAGCAGCTCCCTCGCAGGCGAGCAGTACTTC.

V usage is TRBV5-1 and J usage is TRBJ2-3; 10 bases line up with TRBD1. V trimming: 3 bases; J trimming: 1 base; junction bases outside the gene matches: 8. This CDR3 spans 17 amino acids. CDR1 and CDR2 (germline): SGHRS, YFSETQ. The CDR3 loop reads CASSSRTGGFGTDTQYF. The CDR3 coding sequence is TGCGCCAGCAGCTCAAGGACAGGGGGTTTTGGCACAGATACGCAGTATTTT.

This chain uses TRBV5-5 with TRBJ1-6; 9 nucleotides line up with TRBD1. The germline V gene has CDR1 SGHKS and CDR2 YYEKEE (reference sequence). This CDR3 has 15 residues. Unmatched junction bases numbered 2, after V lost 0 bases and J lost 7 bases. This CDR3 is CASSLDRGQNSPLHF. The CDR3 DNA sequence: TGTGCCAGCAGCTTGGACAGGGGGCAAAATTCACCCCTCCACTTT.

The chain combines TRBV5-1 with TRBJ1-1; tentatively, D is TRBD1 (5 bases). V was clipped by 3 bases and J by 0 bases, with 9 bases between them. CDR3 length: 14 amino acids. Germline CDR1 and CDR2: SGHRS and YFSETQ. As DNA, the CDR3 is TGCGCCAGCAGCTCCGGGACTTTGAACACTGAAGCTTTCTTT. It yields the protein CASSSGTLNTEAFF.

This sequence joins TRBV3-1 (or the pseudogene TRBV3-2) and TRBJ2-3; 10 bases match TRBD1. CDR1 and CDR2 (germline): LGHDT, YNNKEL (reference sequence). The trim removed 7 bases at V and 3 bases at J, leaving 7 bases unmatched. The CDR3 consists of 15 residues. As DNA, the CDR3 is TGTGCCAGCACCCAGGGACAGGGGAGGACAGATACGCAGTATTTT. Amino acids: CASTQGQGRTDTQYF.

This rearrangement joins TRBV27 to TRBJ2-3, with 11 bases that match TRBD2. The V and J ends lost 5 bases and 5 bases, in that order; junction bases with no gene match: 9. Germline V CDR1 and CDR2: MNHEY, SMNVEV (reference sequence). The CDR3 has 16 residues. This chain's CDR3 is CASSPRLAGWVDTQYF. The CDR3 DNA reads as TGTGCCAGCAGTCCTCGACTAGCGGGATGGGTAGATACGCAGTATTTT.

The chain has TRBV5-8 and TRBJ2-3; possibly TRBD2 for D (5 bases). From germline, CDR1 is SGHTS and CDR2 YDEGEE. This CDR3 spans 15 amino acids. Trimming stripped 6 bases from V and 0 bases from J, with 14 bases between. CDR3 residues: CASTKWETSTDTQYF. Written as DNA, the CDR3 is TGTGCCAGCACCAAGTGGGAGACTAGCACAGATACGCAGTATTTT.

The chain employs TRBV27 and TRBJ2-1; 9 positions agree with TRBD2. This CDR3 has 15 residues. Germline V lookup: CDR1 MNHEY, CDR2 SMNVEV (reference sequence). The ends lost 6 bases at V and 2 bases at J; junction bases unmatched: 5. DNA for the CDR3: TGTGCCAGCAGCCCTAGCGGGGCCCCCTACAATGAGCAGTTCTTC. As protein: CASSPSGAPYNEQFF.